This is a list of T cell receptor beta chains from one sample in a study of blood T cell repertoires in COVID-19. Libraries were prepared by immunoSEQ multiplex PCR; TCRdb keeps only in-frame clonotypes and omits some of them. The sample records 400,000 to 500,000 clones, 70% to 90% being singletons. Material for sequencing was PBMCs or T cells enriched from blood (not recorded which). All receptors come from a woman between 40 and 55 years old who had recovered from COVID-19. The CDR3 runs from the conserved cysteine through the conserved F or W. Each record gives: clone size, CDR3 length, D gene, V gene, J gene, CDR3 DNA, CDR3 protein. A D gene is named only where the DNA matches it firmly. Size is stated for part of the rows, as once, few or many counts, or as a class when the clone is expanded.

clone size: -
CDR3 length: 15
D gene: -
V gene: TRBV5-4
J gene: TRBJ2-7
CDR3 DNA: TGTGCCAGCAGCTTCGGTCGCGGGACCTCCTACGAGCAGTACTTC
CDR3 protein: CASSFGRGTSYEQYF

clone size: -
CDR3 length: 14
D gene: -
V gene: TRBV9
J gene: TRBJ2-2
CDR3 DNA: TGTGCCAGCAGCGTAGTGGACTCTGTTGGGGAGCTGTTTTTT
CDR3 protein: CASSVVDSVGELFF

clone size: -
CDR3 length: 16
D gene: TRBD1
V gene: TRBV7-9
J gene: TRBJ2-2
CDR3 DNA: TGTGCCAGCAGATCTACAGGGGGTGCGGACACCGGGGAGCTGTTTTTT
CDR3 protein: CASRSTGGADTGELFF

clone size: -
CDR3 length: 15
D gene: TRBD2
V gene: TRBV6-5
J gene: TRBJ2-7
CDR3 DNA: TGTGCCAGCAGAAACCTAGCGGAACTAACTTACGAGCAGTACTTC
CDR3 protein: CASRNLAELTYEQYF

clone size: -
CDR3 length: 15
D gene: TRBD2
V gene: TRBV10-3
J gene: TRBJ2-1
CDR3 DNA: TGTGCCATCAGTGAAGGACTAGCGAACTACAATGAGCAGTTCTTC
CDR3 protein: CAISEGLANYNEQFF

clone size: -
CDR3 length: 14
D gene: TRBD2
V gene: TRBV18
J gene: TRBJ2-2
CDR3 DNA: TGTGCCAGCTCCCGACGGGGGGACGCCGGGGAGCTGTTTTTT
CDR3 protein: CASSRRGDAGELFF

clone size: -
CDR3 length: 13
D gene: -
V gene: TRBV19
J gene: TRBJ1-1
CDR3 DNA: TGTGCCAGTACGGGAGGGCCTTACACTGAAGCTTTCTTT
CDR3 protein: CASTGGPYTEAFF

clone size: -
CDR3 length: 13
D gene: TRBD1
V gene: TRBV7-2
J gene: TRBJ1-4
CDR3 DNA: TGTGCCAGCAGCCTAGACAGGGAGGAAAAACTGTTTTTT
CDR3 protein: CASSLDREEKLFF

clone size: -
CDR3 length: 16
D gene: -
V gene: TRBV7-9
J gene: TRBJ2-3
CDR3 DNA: TGTGCCAGCAGCTTAGTGGGGCTAGCAGGGAGGGATACGCAGTATTTT
CDR3 protein: CASSLVGLAGRDTQYF

clone size: -
CDR3 length: 13
D gene: TRBD1
V gene: TRBV24-1
J gene: TRBJ2-5
CDR3 DNA: TGTGCCACCCAGGACAGGGATCAAGAGACCCAGTACTTC
CDR3 protein: CATQDRDQETQYF

clone size: -
CDR3 length: 16
D gene: TRBD1
V gene: TRBV12-5
J gene: TRBJ1-3
CDR3 DNA: TGTGCTAGTGGTATCGCCACAGGGGGGGCTGGAAACACCATATATTTT
CDR3 protein: CASGIATGGAGNTIYF

clone size: once
CDR3 length: 14
D gene: -
V gene: TRBV3-1/TRBV3-2
J gene: TRBJ2-5
CDR3 DNA: TGTGCCAGCAGCCAAGGGTGGCGGGTAGAGACCCAGTACTTC
CDR3 protein: CASSQGWRVETQYF

clone size: -
CDR3 length: 13
D gene: -
V gene: TRBV11-3
J gene: TRBJ2-3
CDR3 DNA: TGTGCCAGCAGCTACAGAAGCGGAAGTACGCAGTATTTT
CDR3 protein: CASSYRSGSTQYF

clone size: once
CDR3 length: 15
D gene: -
V gene: TRBV7-6
J gene: TRBJ2-1
CDR3 DNA: TGTGCCAGCAGGCCGAATCCTAGCTCCTACAATGAGCAGTTCTTC
CDR3 protein: CASRPNPSSYNEQFF

clone size: few
CDR3 length: 16
D gene: -
V gene: TRBV2
J gene: TRBJ1-2
CDR3 DNA: TGTGCCAGCAGTGAATCCCCCCTTTACCGACTACGAGCCTACACCTTC
CDR3 protein: CASSESPLYRLRAYTF

clone size: -
CDR3 length: 13
D gene: TRBD1
V gene: TRBV5-1
J gene: TRBJ1-2
CDR3 DNA: TGCGCCAGCTCGGGACAGATGAACTATGGCTACACCTTC
CDR3 protein: CASSGQMNYGYTF

clone size: -
CDR3 length: 15
D gene: TRBD1
V gene: TRBV2
J gene: TRBJ1-6
CDR3 DNA: TGTGCCAGCGTACCAGAGGGACAGGGTAATTCACCCCTCCACTTT
CDR3 protein: CASVPEGQGNSPLHF

clone size: few
CDR3 length: 14
D gene: -
V gene: TRBV11-2
J gene: TRBJ2-7
CDR3 DNA: TGTGCCAGCAGCTCAGTGACAAGGACCTACGAGCAGTACTTC
CDR3 protein: CASSSVTRTYEQYF

clone size: once
CDR3 length: 15
D gene: TRBD2
V gene: TRBV15
J gene: TRBJ2-3
CDR3 DNA: TGTGCCACCAGCGGGGGGACTAGGACCACAGATACGCAGTATTTT
CDR3 protein: CATSGGTRTTDTQYF

clone size: -
CDR3 length: 13
D gene: -
V gene: TRBV3-1/TRBV3-2
J gene: TRBJ2-7
CDR3 DNA: TGTGCCAGCAGCCAAAAGACAGGTCGTATGCAGTACTTC
CDR3 protein: CASSQKTGRMQYF

clone size: -
CDR3 length: 15
D gene: TRBD2
V gene: TRBV6-5
J gene: TRBJ2-7
CDR3 DNA: TGTGCCAGCAGTTACTCCAGCGGGAGGGCCTGGGAGCAGTACTTC
CDR3 protein: CASSYSSGRAWEQYF

clone size: -
CDR3 length: 14
D gene: TRBD1
V gene: TRBV27
J gene: TRBJ1-4
CDR3 DNA: TGTGCCAGCAGCCGGGACAGTCGAAATGAAAAACTGTTTTTT
CDR3 protein: CASSRDSRNEKLFF

clone size: few
CDR3 length: 14
D gene: -
V gene: TRBV20-1
J gene: TRBJ1-5
CDR3 DNA: TGCAGTGCTAGTGTGGGCAGGGAACATCAGCCCCAGCATTTT
CDR3 protein: CSASVGREHQPQHF

clone size: -
CDR3 length: 15
D gene: -
V gene: TRBV4-3
J gene: TRBJ1-2
CDR3 DNA: TGCGCCAGCAGCCAAGATCCCCGACAGAACTATGGCTACACCTTC
CDR3 protein: CASSQDPRQNYGYTF

clone size: -
CDR3 length: 15
D gene: -
V gene: TRBV9
J gene: TRBJ2-1
CDR3 DNA: TGTGCCAGCAGCGTAACCACAAGCTCCTACAATGAGCAGTTCTTC
CDR3 protein: CASSVTTSSYNEQFF

clone size: -
CDR3 length: 15
D gene: TRBD1
V gene: TRBV12-5
J gene: TRBJ1-1
CDR3 DNA: TGTGCTAGTGGTTTGGCACGGACAGGGAACACTGAAGCTTTCTTT
CDR3 protein: CASGLARTGNTEAFF

clone size: -
CDR3 length: 15
D gene: -
V gene: TRBV11-3
J gene: TRBJ1-3
CDR3 DNA: TGTGCCAGCAGCGAAGAGCGCTTCTCTGGAAACACCATATATTTT
CDR3 protein: CASSEERFSGNTIYF

clone size: -
CDR3 length: 11
D gene: -
V gene: TRBV12-3/TRBV12-4
J gene: TRBJ1-4
CDR3 DNA: TGTGCCAGCAAGAGTACGGTAAAACTGTTTTTT
CDR3 protein: CASKSTVKLFF

clone size: -
CDR3 length: 15
D gene: -
V gene: TRBV6-5
J gene: TRBJ1-5
CDR3 DNA: TGTGCCAGCAGTCCCAGGGTTCTTAGCAATCAGCCCCAGCATTTT
CDR3 protein: CASSPRVLSNQPQHF

clone size: -
CDR3 length: 16
D gene: -
V gene: TRBV15
J gene: TRBJ2-1
CDR3 DNA: TGTGCCACCAGCAGAGATGCAACGGGAGTTTACAATGAGCAGTTCTTC
CDR3 protein: CATSRDATGVYNEQFF

clone size: -
CDR3 length: 12
D gene: -
V gene: TRBV7-2
J gene: TRBJ1-5
CDR3 DNA: TGTGCCAGCAGCCGCGATGGTCAGCCCCAGCATTTT
CDR3 protein: CASSRDGQPQHF

clone size: few
CDR3 length: 14
D gene: -
V gene: TRBV20-1
J gene: TRBJ1-3
CDR3 DNA: TGCAGTGCTAGTCCCCTGAGTCAGGGATACACCATATATTTT
CDR3 protein: CSASPLSQGYTIYF

clone size: -
CDR3 length: 14
D gene: TRBD1
V gene: TRBV27
J gene: TRBJ2-7
CDR3 DNA: TGTGCCAGCAGTTCCCGGACAGGGTCGAGTGAGCAGTACTTC
CDR3 protein: CASSSRTGSSEQYF

clone size: -
CDR3 length: 15
D gene: -
V gene: TRBV7-9
J gene: TRBJ1-2
CDR3 DNA: TGTGCCAGCAGCCCCTCCGGGTGGGTGATTGGCGGCTACACCTTC
CDR3 protein: CASSPSGWVIGGYTF

clone size: -
CDR3 length: 12
D gene: -
V gene: TRBV5-5
J gene: TRBJ2-1
CDR3 DNA: TGTGCCTCCAGGAACAGGTACAATGAGCAGTTCTTC
CDR3 protein: CASRNRYNEQFF

clone size: -
CDR3 length: 14
D gene: -
V gene: TRBV10-3
J gene: TRBJ1-5
CDR3 DNA: TGTGCCATCAGTGGGGTGGAGGATGGGCAGCCCCAGCATTTT
CDR3 protein: CAISGVEDGQPQHF

clone size: once
CDR3 length: 15
D gene: TRBD1
V gene: TRBV19
J gene: TRBJ1-5
CDR3 DNA: TGTGCCAGTAGTATATGGACAGGAAGCAATCAGCCCCAGCATTTT
CDR3 protein: CASSIWTGSNQPQHF

clone size: -
CDR3 length: 17
D gene: TRBD1
V gene: TRBV6-2/TRBV6-3
J gene: TRBJ1-1
CDR3 DNA: TGTGCCAGCAGTAGACAGGGGGTCTCCCTCCGGAACACTGAAGCTTTCTTT
CDR3 protein: CASSRQGVSLRNTEAFF

clone size: once
CDR3 length: 12
D gene: -
V gene: TRBV12-3/TRBV12-4
J gene: TRBJ1-2
CDR3 DNA: TGTGCCAGCAGTTTAGGGGGAGAAGGCTACACCTTC
CDR3 protein: CASSLGGEGYTF

clone size: -
CDR3 length: 14
D gene: -
V gene: TRBV6-1
J gene: TRBJ1-2
CDR3 DNA: TGTGCCAGCAGTGAAGGGCAACAGACCAGGCGCTACACCTTC
CDR3 protein: CASSEGQQTRRYTF

clone size: -
CDR3 length: 13
D gene: -
V gene: TRBV14
J gene: TRBJ1-2
CDR3 DNA: TGTGCCAGCAGCCAAGTATCCGGAGAGGGCTACACCTTC
CDR3 protein: CASSQVSGEGYTF

clone size: -
CDR3 length: 13
D gene: -
V gene: TRBV7-8
J gene: TRBJ2-7
CDR3 DNA: TGTGCCAGCAGCCCGGGACACGGAAACGAGCAGTACTTC
CDR3 protein: CASSPGHGNEQYF

clone size: once
CDR3 length: 13
D gene: -
V gene: TRBV7-9
J gene: TRBJ2-2
CDR3 DNA: TGTGCCAACGGGGGGACAAACACCGGGGAGCTGTTTTTT
CDR3 protein: CANGGTNTGELFF

clone size: -
CDR3 length: 13
D gene: -
V gene: TRBV27
J gene: TRBJ1-5
CDR3 DNA: TGTGCCTCCAGATCCGACAGGATGGCACCCCAGCATTTT
CDR3 protein: CASRSDRMAPQHF

clone size: -
CDR3 length: 16
D gene: TRBD2
V gene: TRBV7-8
J gene: TRBJ2-1
CDR3 DNA: TGTGCCAGCAGCGGGACTAGCGGGAAGGAGTACAATGAGCAGTTCTTC
CDR3 protein: CASSGTSGKEYNEQFF

clone size: -
CDR3 length: 14
D gene: TRBD1
V gene: TRBV6-6
J gene: TRBJ1-2
CDR3 DNA: TGTGCCAGCAGTTACCCTCCAGGGGGTTCTGGCTACACCTTC
CDR3 protein: CASSYPPGGSGYTF

clone size: -
CDR3 length: 15
D gene: -
V gene: TRBV28
J gene: TRBJ2-3
CDR3 DNA: TGTGCCAGCAGTTTCGTGACCCGGGGCACAGATACGCAGTATTTT
CDR3 protein: CASSFVTRGTDTQYF

clone size: -
CDR3 length: 15
D gene: TRBD2
V gene: TRBV2
J gene: TRBJ2-1
CDR3 DNA: TGTGCCAGCAGCCAGACTAGCGGGAGTTACAATGAGCAGTTCTTC
CDR3 protein: CASSQTSGSYNEQFF

clone size: -
CDR3 length: 16
D gene: -
V gene: TRBV6-5
J gene: TRBJ2-1
CDR3 DNA: TGTGCCAGCAGTTACTCCGCCGCCCCGGTCGACAATGAGCAGTTCTTC
CDR3 protein: CASSYSAAPVDNEQFF

clone size: -
CDR3 length: 16
D gene: TRBD1
V gene: TRBV9
J gene: TRBJ1-2
CDR3 DNA: TGTGCCAGCAGCGTAGCCCCCCAACAGGGGTACTATGGCTACACCTTC
CDR3 protein: CASSVAPQQGYYGYTF

clone size: -
CDR3 length: 15
D gene: -
V gene: TRBV24-1
J gene: TRBJ1-1
CDR3 DNA: TGTGCCACCAGTGAGGGTGGGACACTGAACACTGAAGCTTTCTTT
CDR3 protein: CATSEGGTLNTEAFF

clone size: -
CDR3 length: 17
D gene: TRBD2
V gene: TRBV2
J gene: TRBJ2-7
CDR3 DNA: TGTGCCAGCAGGACGAGACTAGCGGGAGCCCCGGTGGGAGAGCAGTACTTC
CDR3 protein: CASRTRLAGAPVGEQYF

clone size: -
CDR3 length: 17
D gene: TRBD2
V gene: TRBV4-2
J gene: TRBJ2-1
CDR3 DNA: TGTGCCAGCAGCCAAGAAGAAGCGGGAGGGCCAAGGGGTGAGCAGTTCTTC
CDR3 protein: CASSQEEAGGPRGEQFF

clone size: -
CDR3 length: 13
D gene: -
V gene: TRBV11-3
J gene: TRBJ1-1
CDR3 DNA: TGTGCCAGCAGCCTGGGAGGGCATACTGAAGCTTTCTTT
CDR3 protein: CASSLGGHTEAFF

clone size: -
CDR3 length: 18
D gene: TRBD2
V gene: TRBV4-2
J gene: TRBJ2-7
CDR3 DNA: TGTGCCAGCAGCCAACCGCGCAGTGGGGACTACCCTTCCTACGAGCAGTACTTC
CDR3 protein: CASSQPRSGDYPSYEQYF

clone size: -
CDR3 length: 15
D gene: TRBD2
V gene: TRBV14
J gene: TRBJ2-1
CDR3 DNA: TGTGCCAGCAGCCCGAGCGGGAGAGGTTACAATGAGCAGTTCTTC
CDR3 protein: CASSPSGRGYNEQFF